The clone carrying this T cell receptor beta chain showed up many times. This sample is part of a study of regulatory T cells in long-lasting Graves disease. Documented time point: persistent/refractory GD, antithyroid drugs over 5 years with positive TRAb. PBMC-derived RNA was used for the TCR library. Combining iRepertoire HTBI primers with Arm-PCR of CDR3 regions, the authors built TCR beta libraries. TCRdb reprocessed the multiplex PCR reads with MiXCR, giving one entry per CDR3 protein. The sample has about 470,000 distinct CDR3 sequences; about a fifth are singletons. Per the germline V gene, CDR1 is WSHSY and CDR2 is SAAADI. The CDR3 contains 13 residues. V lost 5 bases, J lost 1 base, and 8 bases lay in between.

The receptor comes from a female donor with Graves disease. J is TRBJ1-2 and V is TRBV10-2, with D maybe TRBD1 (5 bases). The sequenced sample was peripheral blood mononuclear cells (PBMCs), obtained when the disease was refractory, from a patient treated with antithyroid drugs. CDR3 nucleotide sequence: TGCGCCAGCAGTAGAGGACATAACTATGGCTACACCTTC. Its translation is CASSRGHNYGYTF.